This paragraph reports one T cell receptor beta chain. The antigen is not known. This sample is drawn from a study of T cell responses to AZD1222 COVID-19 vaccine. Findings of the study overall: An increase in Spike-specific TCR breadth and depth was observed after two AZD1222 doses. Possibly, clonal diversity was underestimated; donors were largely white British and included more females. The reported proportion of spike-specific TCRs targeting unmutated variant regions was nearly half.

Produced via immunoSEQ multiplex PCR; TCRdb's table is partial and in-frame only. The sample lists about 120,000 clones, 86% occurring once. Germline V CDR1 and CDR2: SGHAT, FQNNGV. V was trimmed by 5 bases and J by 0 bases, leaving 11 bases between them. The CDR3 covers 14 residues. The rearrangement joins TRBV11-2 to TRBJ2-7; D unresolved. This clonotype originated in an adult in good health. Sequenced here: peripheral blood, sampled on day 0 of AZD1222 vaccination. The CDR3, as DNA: TGTGCCAGCAGCCCCCAGGTTATCTCCTACGAGCAGTACTTC. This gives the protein CASSPQVISYEQYF.